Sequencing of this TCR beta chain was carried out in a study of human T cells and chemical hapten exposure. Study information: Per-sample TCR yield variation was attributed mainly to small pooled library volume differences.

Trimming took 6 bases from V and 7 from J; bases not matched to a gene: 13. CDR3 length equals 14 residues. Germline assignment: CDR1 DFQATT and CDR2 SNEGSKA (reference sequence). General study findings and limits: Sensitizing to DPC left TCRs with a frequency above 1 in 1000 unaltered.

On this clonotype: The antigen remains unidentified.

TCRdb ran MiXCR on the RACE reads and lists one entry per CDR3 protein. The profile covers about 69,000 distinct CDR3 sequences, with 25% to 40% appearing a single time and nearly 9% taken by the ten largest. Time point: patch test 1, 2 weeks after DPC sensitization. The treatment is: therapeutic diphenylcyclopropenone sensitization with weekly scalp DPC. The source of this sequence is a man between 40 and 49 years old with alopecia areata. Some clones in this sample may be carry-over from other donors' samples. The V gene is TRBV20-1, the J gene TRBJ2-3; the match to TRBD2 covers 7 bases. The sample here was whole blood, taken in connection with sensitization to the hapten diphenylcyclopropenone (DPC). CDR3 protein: CSADGREKINTQYF. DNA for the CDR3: TGCAGTGCGGACGGGCGGGAGAAGATAAATACGCAGTATTTT.